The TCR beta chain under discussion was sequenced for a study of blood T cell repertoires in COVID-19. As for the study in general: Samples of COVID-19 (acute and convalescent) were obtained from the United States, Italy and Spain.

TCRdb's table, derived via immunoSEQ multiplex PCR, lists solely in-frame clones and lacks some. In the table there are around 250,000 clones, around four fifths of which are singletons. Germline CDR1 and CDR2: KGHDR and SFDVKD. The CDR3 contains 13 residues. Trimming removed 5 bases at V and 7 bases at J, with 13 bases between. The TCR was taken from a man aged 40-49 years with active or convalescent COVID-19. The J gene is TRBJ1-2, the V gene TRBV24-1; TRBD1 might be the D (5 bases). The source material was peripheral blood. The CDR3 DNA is TGTGCCACCAGTGCCCAGGGACTCGGTGGCTACACCTTC. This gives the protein CATSAQGLGGYTF.